Listed below are T cell receptor beta chains from one sample, sequenced in a study of blood T cells in healthy people across ages. TCRdb ran MiXCR on the 5' RACE reads and lists one entry per CDR3 protein. The sample shows about 930,000 distinct CDR3 sequences, 25% to 35% of them seen only once. In addition, the sample was reused for a study of T cells of mothers and their children.

The sample consisted of blood. The receptors were sampled from a woman aged 40 to 49 in good health. The CDR3 runs from the conserved cysteine through the conserved F or W. Each record gives: V gene, J gene, clone size, D gene, CDR3 protein, CDR3 DNA. D genes are given only for firm matches. Not every row has a clone size; where given, it reads once, few, many or a size class.

TRBV20-1	TRBJ1-6	-	TRBD1	CRAKQGNSPLHF	TGCAGGGCTAAACAGGGGAATTCACCCCTCCACTTT
TRBV3-1	TRBJ2-5	few	-	CASSQTLTQYF	TGTGCCAGCAGCCAGACTCTCACCCAGTACTTC
TRBV28	TRBJ2-1	-	TRBD2	CASLLAGGPRNEQFF	TGTGCCAGTCTCTTAGCGGGGGGACCGCGCAATGAGCAGTTCTTC
TRBV7-9	TRBJ1-1	once	TRBD1	CASSLDRAAFF	TGTGCCAGCAGCTTGGACAGGGCAGCTTTCTTT
TRBV12-3/TRBV12-4	TRBJ1-5	few	-	CASSLDRIAQPQHF	TGTGCCAGCAGTCTGGACAGAATCGCTCAGCCCCAGCATTTT
TRBV7-2	TRBJ1-1	few	TRBD1	CASSFRPQGSKTEAFF	TGTGCCAGCAGCTTTCGGCCACAGGGGAGTAAGACTGAAGCTTTCTTT
TRBV7-8	TRBJ1-1	-	-	CASSLVGQGATEAFF	TGTGCCAGCAGCTTAGTAGGCCAGGGAGCCACTGAAGCTTTCTTT
TRBV5-1	TRBJ2-1	many	-	CASSLNRQENEQFF	TGCGCCAGCAGCTTAAACAGACAGGAGAATGAGCAGTTCTTC
TRBV7-6	TRBJ2-5	-	TRBD2	CASSLVSGGAGVETQYF	TGTGCCAGCAGCTTAGTTTCCGGGGGGGCCGGAGTAGAGACCCAGTACTTC
TRBV25-1	TRBJ2-1	-	-	CASSEYVGPGALSYNEQFF	TGTGCCAGCAGTGAATATGTGGGGCCGGGCGCGCTCTCCTACAATGAGCAGTTCTTC
TRBV5-1	TRBJ1-2	few	TRBD1	CASSLEYDRGGFGYTF	TGCGCCAGCAGCTTGGAGTATGACAGGGGTGGCTTTGGCTACACCTTC
TRBV7-2	TRBJ2-5	many	TRBD2	CASSLELAGGKGTQYF	TGTGCCAGCAGCTTAGAACTAGCGGGGGGAAAGGGGACCCAGTACTTC
TRBV7-9	TRBJ1-2	-	-	CASSFGPAYGYTF	TGTGCCAGCAGCTTTGGGCCAGCCTATGGCTACACCTTC
TRBV3-1	TRBJ1-6	few	-	CASSQGAGARNSPLHF	TGTGCCAGCAGCCAAGGGGCAGGGGCGCGGAATTCACCCCTCCACTTT
TRBV29-1	TRBJ1-1	many	TRBD1	CSVEIDRATEAFF	TGCAGCGTTGAAATAGACAGGGCCACTGAAGCTTTCTTT
TRBV27	TRBJ1-2	-	-	CASSVGATNYGYTF	TGTGCCAGCAGTGTAGGGGCCACTAACTATGGCTACACCTTC
TRBV6-5	TRBJ2-1	few	-	CASSSSGVVSDEQFF	TGTGCCAGCAGTTCCTCGGGGGTGGTGTCCGATGAGCAGTTCTTC
TRBV24-1	TRBJ2-3	once	-	CATKEASDTDTQYF	TGTGCCACCAAGGAGGCTAGCGACACAGATACGCAGTATTTT
TRBV5-1	TRBJ2-5	-	-	CASSPGQTSETQYF	TGCGCCAGCAGCCCCGGACAGACGTCGGAGACCCAGTACTTC
TRBV20-1	TRBJ1-2	many	-	CSASTNYGYTF	TGCAGTGCTTCCACCAACTATGGCTACACCTTC
TRBV7-9	TRBJ2-1	many	TRBD2	CASTQPWVGGDYNEQFF	TGTGCCAGCACCCAACCCTGGGTGGGGGGGGACTACAATGAGCAGTTCTTC
TRBV20-1	TRBJ2-1	few	-	CSARRDWGTRRHNEQFF	TGCAGTGCTAGGCGTGACTGGGGTACCCGTCGGCACAATGAGCAGTTCTTC
TRBV27	TRBJ2-5	many	-	CASSLSKTGRGETQYF	TGTGCCAGCAGTTTATCGAAGACCGGTAGGGGAGAGACCCAGTACTTC
TRBV5-1	TRBJ2-1	few	TRBD2	CASSLGVSAGLARPDNEQFF	TGCGCCAGCAGCTTGGGGGTTTCAGCGGGGCTTGCCCGGCCGGATAATGAGCAGTTCTTC
TRBV18	TRBJ1-5	-	-	CASSPQQHSNQPQHF	TGTGCCAGCTCACCCCAGCAGCATAGCAATCAGCCCCAGCATTTT
TRBV12-3/TRBV12-4	TRBJ2-6	-	-	CASNLGSSGANVLTF	TGTGCCAGCAATTTAGGGTCATCTGGGGCCAACGTCCTGACTTTC
TRBV6-5	TRBJ1-2	many	TRBD1	CASSYSLQGASYTF	TGTGCCAGCAGTTACTCGTTGCAGGGGGCTAGCTACACCTTC
TRBV5-1	TRBJ1-1	-	-	CASSSRGGAENTEAFF	TGCGCCAGCAGCTCCCGAGGGGGGGCTGAGAACACTGAAGCTTTCTTT
TRBV6-6	TRBJ2-1	few	-	CASSYSVGRMDEQFF	TGTGCCAGCAGTTACTCTGTCGGGAGAATGGATGAGCAGTTCTTC
TRBV19	TRBJ1-1	few	TRBD1	CASSGGQLPEAFF	TGTGCCAGTAGTGGGGGACAGCTACCCGAAGCTTTCTTT
TRBV18	TRBJ1-5	few	-	CASSPQMMEWNQPQHF	TGTGCCAGCTCACCACAGATGATGGAGTGGAATCAGCCCCAGCATTTT
TRBV5-1	TRBJ2-3	-	-	CASSSTEGGDTQYF	TGCGCCAGCAGCTCGACCGAAGGAGGAGATACGCAGTATTTT
TRBV4-1	TRBJ2-1	-	TRBD2	CASSQASGSSYNEQFF	TGCGCCAGCAGCCAGGCTAGCGGGAGCTCCTACAATGAGCAGTTCTTC
TRBV6-5	TRBJ2-5	many	-	CASSYGYSDWETQYF	TGTGCCAGCAGTTACGGTTATTCAGACTGGGAGACCCAGTACTTC
TRBV19	TRBJ1-5	-	-	CASTAGFYSNQPQHF	TGTGCCAGTACCGCGGGCTTTTATAGCAATCAGCCCCAGCATTTT
TRBV7-9	TRBJ2-2	-	-	CASSGAAGELFF	TGTGCCAGCAGCGGGGCCGCCGGGGAGCTGTTTTTT
TRBV6-2/TRBV6-3	TRBJ1-5	-	TRBD1	CASSTNHRGRDQPQHF	TGTGCCAGCAGTACTAACCACAGGGGCCGGGATCAGCCCCAGCATTTT
TRBV4-1	TRBJ1-1	-	TRBD1	CASSQEARGHLAFF	TGCGCCAGCAGCCAAGAGGCCAGGGGGCATCTGGCTTTCTTT
TRBV29-1	TRBJ1-2	few	TRBD1	CSVGTGGGGSYGYTF	TGCAGCGTCGGGACAGGGGGCGGGGGGAGCTATGGCTACACCTTC
TRBV6-6	TRBJ1-2	many	TRBD1	CASSRDRAQGYTF	TGTGCCAGCAGTCGGGACAGGGCTCAGGGCTACACCTTC
TRBV6-1	TRBJ2-3	few	-	CASSWQEGSTQYF	TGTGCCAGCAGTTGGCAGGAAGGTTCTACGCAGTATTTT
TRBV12-3/TRBV12-4	TRBJ1-1	few	-	CASGAAANTEAFF	TGTGCCAGCGGTGCAGCGGCGAACACTGAAGCTTTCTTT
TRBV20-1	TRBJ2-1	-	-	CSAREPFHYNEQFF	TGCAGTGCTAGAGAGCCCTTCCACTACAATGAGCAGTTCTTC
TRBV20-1	TRBJ1-2	many	-	CSARKAGRQWDGYTF	TGCAGTGCTAGAAAGGCGGGACGTCAATGGGATGGCTACACCTTC
TRBV4-3	TRBJ1-2	-	-	CASSPEGSPYGYTF	TGCGCCAGCAGCCCCGAAGGGTCCCCCTATGGCTACACCTTC
TRBV5-5	TRBJ1-2	many	-	CATKGVPSDGYTF	TGTGCCACCAAGGGGGTCCCTAGTGATGGCTACACCTTC
TRBV9	TRBJ2-7	many	-	CASSVGPGLRGQYF	TGTGCCAGCAGCGTAGGCCCAGGACTACGGGGGCAGTACTTC